The clone carrying this T cell receptor (beta chain) was detected many times. The source of the sample is a study of T-cell reconstitution after alpha-beta-depleted transplantation in children. Germline V gene sequence: CDR1 MNHEY, CDR2 SMNVEV (reference sequence). This CDR3 has 14 amino acids. V lost 1 base to trimming and J lost 4 bases, with 10 bases between them. A TCRbeta library incorporating unique molecular identifiers was prepared. TCRdb used MiXCR to reprocess the PCR reads, holding one entry per CDR3 protein. Of some 640,000 distinct CDR3 sequences listed, approximately 16% were seen once; the top ten hold 1.1%.

The chain combines TRBV27 with TRBJ1-2; possible D gene TRBD1, 5 bases. The TCR was taken from a human donor who donated a stem cell graft to a child with acute myeloid leukemia. The starting material was PBMCs from the stem cell graft donor, obtained from the stem cell graft. The CDR3 sequence is CASSLFPGGYGYTF. For the CDR3, the DNA is TGTGCCAGCAGTTTATTTCCGGGGGGCTATGGCTACACCTTC.